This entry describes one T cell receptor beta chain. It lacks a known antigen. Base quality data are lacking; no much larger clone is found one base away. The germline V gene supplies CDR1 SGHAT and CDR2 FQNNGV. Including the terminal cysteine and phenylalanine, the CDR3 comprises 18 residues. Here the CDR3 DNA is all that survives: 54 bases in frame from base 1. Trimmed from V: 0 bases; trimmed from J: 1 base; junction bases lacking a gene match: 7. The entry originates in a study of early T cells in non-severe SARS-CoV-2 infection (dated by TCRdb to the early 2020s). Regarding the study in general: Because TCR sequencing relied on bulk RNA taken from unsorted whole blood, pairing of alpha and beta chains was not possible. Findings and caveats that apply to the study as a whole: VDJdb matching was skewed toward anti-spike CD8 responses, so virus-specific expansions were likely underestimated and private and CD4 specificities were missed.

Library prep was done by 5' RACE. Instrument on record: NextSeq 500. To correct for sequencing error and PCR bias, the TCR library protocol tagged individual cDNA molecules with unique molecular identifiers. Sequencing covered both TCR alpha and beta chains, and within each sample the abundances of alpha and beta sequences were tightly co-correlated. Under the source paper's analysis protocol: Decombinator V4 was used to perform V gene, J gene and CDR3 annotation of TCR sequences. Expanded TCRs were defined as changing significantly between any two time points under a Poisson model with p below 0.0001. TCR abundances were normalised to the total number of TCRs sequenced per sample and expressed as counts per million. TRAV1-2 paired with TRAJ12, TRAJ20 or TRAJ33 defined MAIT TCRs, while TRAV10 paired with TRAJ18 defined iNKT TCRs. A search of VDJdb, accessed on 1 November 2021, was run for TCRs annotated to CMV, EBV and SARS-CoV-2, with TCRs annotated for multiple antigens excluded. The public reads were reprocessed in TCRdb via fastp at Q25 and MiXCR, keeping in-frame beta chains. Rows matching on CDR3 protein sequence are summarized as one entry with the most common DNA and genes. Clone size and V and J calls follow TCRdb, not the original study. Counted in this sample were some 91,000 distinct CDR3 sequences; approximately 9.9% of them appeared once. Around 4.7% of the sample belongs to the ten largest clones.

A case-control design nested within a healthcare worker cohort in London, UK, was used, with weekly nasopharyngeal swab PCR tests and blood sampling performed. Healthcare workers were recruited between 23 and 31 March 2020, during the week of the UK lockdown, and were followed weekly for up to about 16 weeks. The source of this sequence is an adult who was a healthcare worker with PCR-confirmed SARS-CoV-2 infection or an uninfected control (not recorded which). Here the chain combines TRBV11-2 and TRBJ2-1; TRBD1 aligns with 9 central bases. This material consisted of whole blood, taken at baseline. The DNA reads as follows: TGTGCCAGCAGCTTAGATCTAACCGGGACAGGGTCCTACAATGAGCAGTTCTTC. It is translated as CASSLDLTGTGSYNEQFF.